The source of this TCR beta chain is a study of metastatic and nonmetastatic thyroid tumors. TCRdb reprocessed the PCR reads via MiXCR. The table shows roughly 14,000 clones, with roughly 3.5% occurring only once. Every patient was untreated before thyroid surgery. The receptor's source is a female donor with papillary thyroid cancer or a benign thyroid nodule (not recorded which). Some clones in this sample may be carry-over from other donors' samples. What was sequenced was tumor tissue.

The CDR3 DNA reads TGTGCCAGCAGTTACCGGGACAGGGACTCCTACGAGCAGTACTTC. It translates to CASSYRDRDSYEQYF. The chain employs TRBV6-2 or TRBV6-3 and TRBJ2-7; 9 bases match TRBD1. CDR3 length: 15 amino acids. In germline, CDR1 is MNHEY, CDR2 SVGEGT. The J segment lost 0 bases and the V segment lost 2 bases, leaving 2 bases of the junction unmatched.